Following are 14 T cell receptor beta chains from one sample sequenced in a study of shared clonotypes between healthy human individuals (dated by TCRdb to 2020 to 2021). The protocol used for the library was the immunoSEQ multiplex PCR assay. The clones in this table, taken by TCRdb from immuneACCESS, are in-frame only. Not every clone is retained; where verified, under half of the shortfall comes from an unresolved V gene, and the cause of the rest is unknown. The sample contains 2,500,000 or so clones, around 90% of them found a single time. The top ten hold 0.3% to 0.45% of the sample. Sequences were obtained from naive CD4+ T cells from PBMCs. Per the publication, the cell subset or site label means: CD45RA+ positively selected. These receptors came from a man aged 18-30 years in good health. Some clones in this sample may be carry-over from other donors' samples.

About this clone itself: The sample has other DNA sequences that encode this CDR3 too. This chain connects TRBV18 to TRBJ1-5, with 7 bases identical to TRBD1. Germline lookup yields CDR1 KGHSH and CDR2 LQKENI. The V segment lost 1 base and the J segment 6 bases; nucleotides outside the gene matches: 3. There are 14 residues in the CDR3. The CDR3 spells CASSPQGASQPQHF. CDR3 DNA sequence: TGTGCCAGCTCACCACAGGGGGCAAGTCAGCCCCAGCATTTT.

The V and J genes are TRBV29-1 and TRBJ1-2, with TRBD1 as a possible D gene (5 bases). The CDR3 is made up of 17 amino acids. Trimming took 2 bases from V and 2 from J, leaving 21 bases between them. The V gene's germline CDR1 is SQVTM and CDR2 ANQGSEA. The CDR3, as DNA: TGCAGCGTTGAAAGGCTTCTCGGTAGCAGGGAGAACTATGGCTACACCTTC. It yields the protein CSVERLLGSRENYGYTF.

The J gene is TRBJ2-6, the V gene TRBV4-1; 8 bases match TRBD2. The CDR3 covers 16 residues. In germline, CDR1 is MGHRA, CDR2 YSYEKL. V was pared by 5 bases and J by 2 bases, with 5 bases of the junction left unmatched. The DNA of the CDR3 is TGCGCCAGCAGCGTAAGCGGGAGCCCTGGGGCCAACGTCCTGACTTTC. This sequence encodes CASSVSGSPGANVLTF.

The CDR3 here is CSAQGLGTQYF. In DNA, the CDR3 is TGCAGTGCCCAGGGGTTAGGTACGCAGTATTTT. This chain connects TRBV20-1 to TRBJ2-3; D is perhaps TRBD1 (6 bases). The germline gives CDR1 DFQATT, CDR2 SNEGSKA (reference sequence). This CDR3 spans 11 amino acids. V lost 6 bases, J lost 8 bases, and 12 bases lay in between.

Concerning this clone: Other nucleotide sequences from this sample produce the same CDR3. The chain couples TRBV28 to TRBJ2-6; D gene unclear. Germline V gene sequence: CDR1 MDHEN, CDR2 SYDVKM. The CDR3 sequence is 13 residues long. V was pared by 9 bases and J by 0 bases, with 6 bases between. CDR3 sequence reads: CASLSSGANVLTF. DNA of the CDR3: TGTGCCAGTCTCAGCTCTGGGGCCAACGTCCTGACTTTC.

This chain joins TRBV5-1 and TRBJ1-3; D unclear. Germline CDR1 is SGHRS and CDR2 is YFSETQ. The V and J ends lost 1 base and 0 bases respectively, with 14 bases between them. The CDR3 length is 17 residues. The CDR3 DNA sequence: TGCGCCAGCAGCTTGATTTCTGGTATTGACTCTGGAAACACCATATATTTT. This translates into CASSLISGIDSGNTIYF.

The chain joins TRBV2 to TRBJ1-2; 9 bases are a match to TRBD1. This CDR3 is built from 14 residues. Per the germline V gene, CDR1 is SNHLY and CDR2 is FYNNEI. After removal of 3 bases from V and 8 bases from J, the junction contained 7 bases not matched to a gene. The CDR3 reads CASSEVGQGRGYTF. CDR3 bases: TGTGCCAGCAGTGAGGTGGGACAGGGTCGGGGCTACACCTTC. The complete variable domain, with remaining parts taken from reference TRBV2 and TRBJ1-2, reads EPEVTQTPSHQVTQMGQEVILRCVPISNHLYFYWYRQILGQKVEFLVSFYNNEISEKSEIFDDQFSVERPDGSNFTLKIRSTKLEDSAMYFCASSEVGQGRGYTFGSGTRLTVV.

To note about this clone: Distinct nucleotide sequences in the sample also encode this CDR3. This chain joins TRBV18 and TRBJ2-7; TRBD1 matches 8 bases. V shed 5 bases and J 2 bases; nucleotides not matched to a gene: 5. In germline, CDR1 is KGHSH, CDR2 LQKENI. This CDR3 has 14 residues. CDR3 loop: CASSRGQGAYEQYF. CDR3 nucleotide sequence: TGTGCCAGCTCAAGAGGACAGGGAGCCTACGAGCAGTACTTC.

This clone has a handful of counts. The CDR3 sequence is CASSGRARYGYTF. As DNA, the CDR3 is TGTGCCAGCAGTGGGAGGGCGAGATATGGCTACACCTTC. V is TRBV28 and J is TRBJ1-2, with no clear D. The CDR3 covers 13 residues. Trimming took 5 bases from V and 5 from J, leaving 12 bases between them. CDR1 is MDHEN and CDR2 is SYDVKM in the germline V gene.

CDR3 region: CASSGRQGFQPQHF. Written as DNA, the CDR3 is TGTGCCAGCAGCGGTCGACAGGGCTTTCAGCCCCAGCATTTT. This rearrangement joins TRBV28 to TRBJ1-5; 7 bases agree with TRBD1. The J segment lost 6 bases and the V segment lost 6 bases, leaving 8 bases of the junction unmatched. This CDR3 comprises 14 residues. Per the germline V gene, CDR1 is MDHEN and CDR2 is SYDVKM.

The chain joins TRBV6-5 to TRBJ1-2, with TRBD1 identical over 7 bases. CDR1 MNHEY and CDR2 SVGAGI come from the germline V gene. The CDR3 covers 15 residues. Unmatched junction bases numbered 7, after V lost 4 bases and J lost 2 bases. This chain's CDR3 is CASSSGQIKNYGYTF. CDR3 nucleotide sequence: TGTGCCAGCAGTTCGGGACAGATTAAAAACTATGGCTACACCTTC.

DNA of the CDR3: TGTGCCAGCAGCTTATTCGGAGGACAGGCCACAGATACGCAGTATTTT. It yields the protein CASSLFGGQATDTQYF. The chain combines TRBV7-3 with TRBJ2-3; the match to TRBD1 covers 7 bases. Germline CDR1 is SGHTA and CDR2 is FQGTGA. The CDR3 has 16 residues. J gave up 2 bases and V 2 bases, and 7 bases lay outside the gene matches.

This chain joins TRBV6-5 and TRBJ2-5, with no clear D. V was trimmed by 6 bases and J by 4 bases, leaving 15 bases between them. This CDR3 region has 14 residues. CDR1 is MNHEY and CDR2 is SVGAGI in the germline V gene. CDR3 sequence: CASSRPLRAETQYF. The CDR3 DNA follows: TGTGCCAGCAGCCGTCCCTTGCGCGCAGAGACCCAGTACTTC.

Regarding this clone: This CDR3 is also generated by other DNA sequences in the sample. The genes are TRBV19 and TRBJ2-1, with 7 bases that match TRBD1. This CDR3 is built from 13 residues. Trimming removed 3 bases from V and 9 bases from J; junction bases left unmatched: 5. CDR1 is LNHDA and CDR2 is SQIVND in the germline V gene (reference sequence). CDR3 sequence: CASSIDRAGEQFF. In DNA form, the CDR3 reads TGTGCCAGTAGTATTGACAGGGCGGGTGAGCAGTTCTTC.